A single sample gave rise to the 10 T cell receptor beta chains below, sequenced in a study of tumor-infiltrating lymphocytes in primary liver carcinoma. TCR beta cDNA came from roughly 450 ng total RNA, primed with a constant-region primer. Three nested multiplex PCR rounds, a slightly modified ARM-PCR, produced the libraries for TCR beta. TRBV1-TRBV30 forward primers paired with a C-beta reverse primer drove the first two PCR rounds, around 10 cycles each. TCRdb re-called the multiplex PCR reads through MiXCR, storing one row per CDR3 protein. The sample gives about 48,000 distinct CDR3 sequences, 70% to 85% of which show up once; roughly 24% is in the top ten. The study co-extracted DNA and RNA from around 18-30 mg of unsorted bulk tissue. Sequencing used liver tumor tissue from sampling region 3. This sample's subset: tumor region T3, left-lateral pole. These receptors all stem from a man aged 40-55 years with primary liver carcinoma and hepatitis B virus infection.

About this clonotype: Here the CDR3 omits its conserved ending phenylalanine or tryptophan, so a read error is the likely source. This chain uses TRBV12-3 or TRBV12-4 with TRBJ2-1; D unresolved. This CDR3 is built from 14 residues. The germline V and J ends were trimmed by 6 bases and 8 bases, with 17 bases remaining between them. CDR3: CASSPMLDVDEQFY. CDR3 DNA sequence: TGTGCCAGCAGCCCAATGCTAGATGTCGATGAGCAGTTCTAC.

This clonotype was seen ten or more times. J is TRBJ2-1 and V is TRBV12-3 or TRBV12-4, with D possibly being TRBD2 (6 bases). The CDR3 has 16 amino acids. The V and J ends lost 1 base and 4 bases respectively, with 14 bases between them. In DNA, the CDR3 is TGTGCCAGCAGTTTAGACCCAGCGGGCTTATACAATGAGCAGTTCTTC. This encodes CASSLDPAGLYNEQFF.

The DNA of the CDR3 is TGTGCCAGCAGTCCCCCTCAGGGAGCCACTGAAGCTTTCTTT. Translation gives CASSPPQGATEAFF. V is TRBV28 and J is TRBJ1-1; D is perhaps TRBD1 (5 bases). V was clipped by 5 bases and J by 4 bases, with 14 bases between them. CDR3 size: 14 residues. The germline CDR1 and CDR2 sequences are MDHEN and SYDVKM.

This clonotype was counted ten times or more. The chain is built from TRBV5-5 and TRBJ2-7; tentatively, D is TRBD1 (5 bases). Trimming shortened V by 1 base and J by 2 bases, and 7 bases separated the two germline ends. Germline V lookup: CDR1 SGHKS, CDR2 YYEKEE (reference sequence). CDR3 length: 13 residues. As DNA, the CDR3 is TGTGCCAGCAGCTTGAGACAGACCTACGAGCAGTACTTC. Its translation is CASSLRQTYEQYF.

As concerns this clonotype: One junction end disagrees with the germline gene, perhaps due to a read error. The rearrangement joins TRBV4-1 to TRBJ2-1, with 8 positions matching TRBD1. CDR3 length: 16 amino acids. CDR1 MGHRA and CDR2 YSYEKL come from the germline V gene. DNA for the CDR3: TGCACCAGCAGACATCCGCAGGGGGCGAATTATAATGAGCAGTTCTTC. Protein sequence: CTSRHPQGANYNEQFF.

As regards this clonotype: The CDR3 ends on some other residue instead of the conserved phenylalanine or tryptophan, so this is likely a read error. It is unclear where the CDR3 begins or ends on the DNA, so no DNA is shown, and the CDR3 is as TCRdb lists it. The V and J genes are TRBV6-2 or TRBV6-3 and TRBJ2-1; the table's TRBD1 call for D was not verified on the DNA. Including both end residues, the CDR3 is 13 amino acids long. The germline V gene has CDR1 MNHEY and CDR2 SVGEGT. This CDR3 is CAGSYTSGTGGFL.

The CDR3 nucleotides are TGCGCCAGCAGCCAGGACAGTGGCTCCTCGTCAGAGCAGTTCTTC. Translation gives CASSQDSGSSSEQFF. The chain couples TRBV4-1 to TRBJ2-1; possible D gene TRBD1, 6 bases. CDR3 length equals 15 residues. V lost 3 bases, J lost 10 bases, and 19 bases lay in between. Germline lookup yields CDR1 MGHRA and CDR2 YSYEKL.

Notes on this clonotype: Sequence at one end of the junction differs from germline and may be a read error. V gene TRBV6-2 or TRBV6-3 combines with J gene TRBJ1-1, with D possibly being TRBD1 (6 bases). Germline values: CDR1 MNHEY, CDR2 SVGEGT. CDR3 length: 14 amino acids. The CDR3: CVSSSQQGLTEASF. The CDR3 nucleotides read TGTGTCAGCAGTTCTCAACAGGGTTTGACTGAGGCTTCCTTT.

The rearrangement uses TRBV11-2 and TRBJ2-7, with D perhaps TRBD1 (5 bases). The CDR3 is 14 residues long. The V end was cut by 9 bases, the J end by 9 bases, with 24 bases between. The germline V gene has CDR1 SGHAT and CDR2 FQNNGV. The CDR3, as DNA: TGTGCCAGGTCATGGTCGGACAATAAACGAGGGCAGTACTTC. It codes for CARSWSDNKRGQYF. Supplemented by reference TRBV11-2 and TRBJ2-7, the full variable domain reads EAGVAQSPRYKIIEKRQSVAFWCNPISGHATLYWYQQILGQGPKLLIQFQNNGVVDDSQLPKDRFSAERLKGVDSTLKIQPAKLEDSAVYLCARSWSDNKRGQYFGPGTRLTVT.

The V gene is TRBV4-2, the J gene TRBJ2-7; tentatively, D is TRBD1 (5 bases). Deletions cut 3 bases from V and 8 bases from J, with 17 bases between. Germline CDR1 and CDR2: LGHNA and YNFKEQ. This CDR3 region has 14 residues. The CDR3 DNA reads TGTGCCAGCAGCCACACCTCGACAGCCCGGAAGCAGTACTTC. This gives the protein CASSHTSTARKQYF.